This T cell receptor beta chain is drawn from a study of human T cells and chemical hapten exposure. Germline V lookup: CDR1 MNHEY, CDR2 SVGEGT. The CDR3 totals 17 residues. After removal of 2 bases from V and 6 bases from J, the junction contained 12 bases not matched to a gene. Time point indicated: patch test 3, about 24 weeks after DPC sensitization. Specified treatment: therapeutic diphenylcyclopropenone sensitization with weekly scalp DPC. Patches went on only after blood had been drawn each time. Each CDR3 protein gets one entry after TCRdb re-called the RACE reads with MiXCR. The data hold 150,000 to 200,000 distinct CDR3 sequences, with under 25% observed a single time.

The sequence came from a woman aged 40-49 years with alopecia areata. Some clones in this sample may be carry-over from other donors' samples. This specimen was whole blood, taken in connection with sensitization to the hapten diphenylcyclopropenone (DPC). This chain joins TRBV6-2 or TRBV6-3 and TRBJ1-1, with 10 nucleotides matching TRBD1. CDR3 loop: CASSYLDRGRGYPEAFF. CDR3 coding DNA: TGTGCCAGCAGTTACCTAGACAGGGGGCGAGGTTATCCTGAAGCTTTCTTT.